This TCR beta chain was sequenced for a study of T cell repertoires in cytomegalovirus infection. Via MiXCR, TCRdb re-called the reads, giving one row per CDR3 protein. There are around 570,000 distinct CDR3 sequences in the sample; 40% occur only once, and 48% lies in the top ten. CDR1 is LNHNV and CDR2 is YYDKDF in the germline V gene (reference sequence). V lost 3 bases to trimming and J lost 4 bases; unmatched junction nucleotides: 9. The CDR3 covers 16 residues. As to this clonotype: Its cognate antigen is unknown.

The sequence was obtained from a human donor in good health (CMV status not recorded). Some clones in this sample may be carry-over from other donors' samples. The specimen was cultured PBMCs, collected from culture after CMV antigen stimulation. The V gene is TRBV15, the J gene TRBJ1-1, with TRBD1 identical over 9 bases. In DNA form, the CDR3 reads TGTGCCACCAGCAGTGAAACAGTGGACAGGGGCACTGAAGCTTTCTTT. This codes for CATSSETVDRGTEAFF.